The 24 T cell receptor beta chains below all came from one sample that was sequenced in a study of human T cells and chemical hapten exposure. Each CDR3 protein is one row after TCRdb ran MiXCR on the RACE reads. The sample records around 110,000 distinct CDR3 sequences, about 12% being singletons. Stated time point: patch test 1, 2 weeks after DPC sensitization. Treatment defined: therapeutic diphenylcyclopropenone sensitization with weekly scalp DPC. Sequenced material: whole blood, taken in connection with sensitization to the hapten diphenylcyclopropenone (DPC). The source of these receptors is a woman between 50 and 59 years old with alopecia areata. Some clones in this sample may be carry-over from other donors' samples.

This clonotype was observed many times. V is TRBV20-1 and J is TRBJ1-5; D is perhaps TRBD1 (6 bases). Germline V lookup: CDR1 DFQATT, CDR2 SNEGSKA (reference sequence). V lost 4 bases to trimming and J lost 0 bases, with 13 bases between them. The CDR3 is made up of 15 amino acids. CDR3 in amino acids: CSAKKAGVSNQPQHF. CDR3 bases: TGCAGTGCTAAGAAGGCAGGGGTTAGCAATCAGCCCCAGCATTTT.

The chain joins TRBV28 to TRBJ1-2; no clear D. This CDR3 has 12 amino acids. Germline V gives CDR1 MDHEN, CDR2 SYDVKM. The V gene lost 5 bases and the J gene lost 5 bases, with 9 bases spanning the gap. The CDR3, as DNA: TGTGCCAGCAGTCTCGAGACATATGGCTACACCTTC. It encodes CASSLETYGYTF.

This clonotype was detected ten times or more. The chain is built from TRBV14 and TRBJ1-4; possibly TRBD1 for D (6 bases). The CDR3 covers 13 residues. V lost 2 bases to trimming and J lost 11 bases, with 12 bases between them. Germline V gene data show CDR1 as SGHDN and CDR2 as FVKESK. Written as DNA, the CDR3 is TGTGCCAGCAGCCAACCCACAGGGAGGAAACTGTTTTTT. Amino acid sequence: CASSQPTGRKLFF.

Worth noting for this clonotype: At one of its ends the junction is not consistent with the germline gene, which may arise from a read error. The CDR3 loop is CASSFGGTARFLKFGLF. For the CDR3, the DNA is TGTGCCAGCAGCTTCGGCGGGACAGCCCGGTTTTTGAAGTTTGGGCTTTTC. This chain joins TRBV7-9 and TRBJ2-1; tentative D call: TRBD1 (7 bases). Germline loops: CDR1 SEHNR, CDR2 FQNEAQ (reference sequence). The CDR3 has 17 residues.

The chain carries TRBV6-2 or TRBV6-3 and TRBJ2-1; D might be TRBD2 (6 bases). The CDR3 loop spans 14 amino acids. CDR1 is MNHEY, CDR2 SVGEGT, per germline. Trimming shortened V by 2 bases and J by 7 bases, and 12 bases separated the two germline ends. CDR3: CASSYAAGWNEQFF. The CDR3 nucleotides are TGTGCCAGCAGTTACGCGGCGGGGTGGAATGAGCAGTTCTTC.

This clonotype was found many times. The chain combines TRBV11-2 with TRBJ2-7; unclear D gene. V shed 3 bases and J shed 4 bases, with 10 bases lying between them. CDR3 length: 13 residues. Per germline, CDR1 SGHAT and CDR2 FQNNGV. The CDR3 DNA follows: TGTGCCAGCAGCTTTAATTGGGGTTACGAGCAGTACTTC. This encodes CASSFNWGYEQYF.

For this clonotype: A single base separates this from a much larger clone, so it may be a read error. J is TRBJ2-3 and V is TRBV4-3; D perhaps matches TRBD2 (5 bases). This CDR3 contains 15 residues. CDR1 and CDR2 from the germline V gene are LGHNA and YSLEER. CDR3 nucleotides: TGCACCAGCAGCCCTTCGGGCGGGCCGGGAGATACGCAGTATTTT. This gives the protein CTSSPSGGPGDTQYF.

V usage is TRBV5-1 and J usage is TRBJ2-7; 8 bases line up with TRBD2. The V gene end was trimmed by 0 bases and the J gene end by 4 bases; junction bases not matched to a gene: 6. This CDR3 comprises 15 residues. In germline, CDR1 is SGHRS, CDR2 YFSETQ. The CDR3, as DNA: TGCGCCAGCAGCTTGGGAGCTAGCGGGCTGTACGAGCAGTACTTC. Translating gives CASSLGASGLYEQYF.

Note on this clonotype: A much larger clonotype is one base distant, so this may be a read error. The genes are TRBV11-2 and TRBJ1-4, with no clear D. Germline V gives CDR1 SGHAT, CDR2 FQNNGV. The CDR3 has 12 residues. V was shortened by 2 bases and J by 9 bases, with 7 bases between the two germline ends. The CDR3 region is CASSLPSQKLFF. For the CDR3, the DNA is TGTGCCAGCAGCTTACCCAGTCAAAAACTGTTTTTT.

The chain combines TRBV7-2 with TRBJ1-5, with 8 bases aligning to TRBD1. This CDR3 comprises 15 residues. The V gene end was trimmed by 1 base and the J gene end by 6 bases; junction bases not matched to a gene: 5. Germline assignment: CDR1 SGHTA and CDR2 FQGNSA. The CDR3: CASSLGWTGTQPQHF. Written as DNA, the CDR3 is TGTGCCAGCAGCTTAGGTTGGACAGGGACTCAGCCCCAGCATTTT.

This clonotype came up many times. V is TRBV12-3 or TRBV12-4 and J is TRBJ1-1; D perhaps matches TRBD1 (6 bases). The CDR3 is made up of 13 amino acids. V gave up 3 bases and J gave up 6 bases, with 11 bases separating them. Written as DNA, the CDR3 is TGTGCCAGCAGTTTGCAGGAGGGGGCTGAAGCTTTCTTT. Translated: CASSLQEGAEAFF.

There are a few counts of this clonotype. This sequence joins TRBV18 and TRBJ2-3, with D possibly TRBD2 on 5 matching bases. V was clipped by 3 bases and J by 2 bases, with 12 bases between them. Germline V gene lookup returns CDR1 KGHSH and CDR2 LQKENI. The CDR3 has 15 amino acids. CDR3 bases: TGTGCCAGCTCACCTATCCGGGATCTCACAGATACGCAGTATTTT. Its protein is CASSPIRDLTDTQYF. Filled out from reference TRBV18 and TRBJ2-3, the complete variable domain reads NAGVMQNPRHLVRRRGQEARLRCSPMKGHSHVYWYRQLPEEGLKFMVYLQKENIIDESGMPKERFSAEFPKEGPSILRIQQVVRGDSAAYFCASSPIRDLTDTQYFGPGTRLTVL.

This clonotype has only a few counts. The chain links TRBV6-5 to TRBJ1-1; the D is unclear. CDR1 MNHEY and CDR2 SVGAGI come from the germline V gene. Trimming took off 6 bases at V and 1 base at J, with 9 bases between the two ends. CDR3 length: 13 residues. The CDR3, as DNA: TGTGCCAGCAGGAGGGTCTGGAACACTGAAGCTTTCTTT. This gives the protein CASRRVWNTEAFF.

In this sample, this clonotype turned up many times. The chain employs TRBV10-3 and TRBJ2-3, with D uncertain. There are 12 residues in the CDR3. V dropped 4 bases and J dropped 1 base, with 3 bases sitting between them. From germline, CDR1 is ENHRY and CDR2 SYGVKD. Written as DNA, the CDR3 is TGTGCCATCAGTGGGGGCACAGATACGCAGTATTTT. Encoded protein: CAISGGTDTQYF.

CDR3: CSASPSGGAGQYF. CDR3 in DNA: TGCAGTGCTAGCCCTAGCGGGGGGGCCGGTCAGTACTTC. The chain links TRBV20-1 to TRBJ2-4; TRBD2 agrees at 12 bases. In germline, CDR1 is DFQATT, CDR2 SNEGSKA (reference sequence). The CDR3 is 13 residues long. V shed 3 bases, J shed 12 bases, and the junction held 6 bases outside the gene matches.

The sample holds many counts of this clonotype. J is TRBJ1-5 and V is TRBV10-3; D not certain. Per germline, CDR1 ENHRY and CDR2 SYGVKD. The CDR3 totals 13 residues. V was trimmed by 4 bases and J by 2 bases, leaving 6 bases between them. CDR3 protein: CAISGPGNQPQHF. CDR3 DNA: TGTGCCATCAGTGGGCCAGGCAATCAGCCCCAGCATTTT.

This clonotype has at least ten counts. The chain recombines TRBV18 with TRBJ2-1; tentatively, D is TRBD1 (6 bases). Germline CDR1 and CDR2: KGHSH and LQKENI. Trimming left V 4 bases short and J 8 bases short, with 27 bases between. The CDR3 runs 18 residues. In DNA, the CDR3 is TGTGCCAGCTCACAATCGGGGCTGGGCAGGGGAGTGCAGGATGAGCAGTTCTTC. Its translation is CASSQSGLGRGVQDEQFF.

The chain joins TRBV3-1 to TRBJ1-1; 8 bases align to TRBD1. Germline V gene sequence: CDR1 LGHDT, CDR2 YNNKEL (reference sequence). The V and J ends lost 1 base and 6 bases, in that order; junction bases with no gene match: 1. CDR3 length equals 13 residues. CDR3 amino acids: CASSQVTGAEAFF. The CDR3 DNA follows: TGTGCCAGCAGCCAAGTGACAGGGGCTGAAGCTTTCTTT.

This clonotype was seen a few times. The rearrangement links TRBV29-1 to TRBJ2-3; 7 nucleotides agree with TRBD2. CDR1 SQVTM and CDR2 ANQGSEA come from the germline V gene. CDR3 length equals 15 residues. Losses at the gene ends were 4 bases for V and 0 bases for J; bases not matched to a gene: 7. The CDR3 nucleotides read TGCAGCGTTGCCCTACTAGCGACTAGCACAGATACGCAGTATTTT. Its translation is CSVALLATSTDTQYF.

This clonotype was detected a few times. The CDR3 is CSARERTGLTEAFF. In DNA form, the CDR3 reads TGCAGTGCTAGAGAAAGGACAGGGCTCACTGAAGCTTTCTTT. This chain links TRBV20-1 with TRBJ1-1; 8 nucleotides line up with TRBD1. The CDR3 sequence is 14 residues long. From germline, CDR1 is DFQATT and CDR2 SNEGSKA (reference sequence). V shed 0 bases, J shed 4 bases, and the junction held 4 bases outside the gene matches.

The chain recombines TRBV20-1 with TRBJ2-7; D is perhaps TRBD2 (6 bases). CDR1 is DFQATT and CDR2 is SNEGSKA in the germline V gene (reference sequence). This CDR3 has 16 amino acids. The germline V and J ends were trimmed by 3 bases and 4 bases, with 22 bases remaining between them. This CDR3 reads CSARPGGVPRTYEQYF. The CDR3 DNA reads as TGCAGTGCTAGGCCCGGCGGGGTCCCAAGAACTTACGAGCAGTACTTC.

This sequence joins TRBV6-6 and TRBJ2-1; D may correspond to TRBD1 or TRBD2 (5 bases each). The germline gives CDR1 MNHNY, CDR2 SVGAGI (reference sequence). There are 14 residues in the CDR3. V was cut by 7 bases and J by 10 bases, with 20 bases left in between. In DNA form, the CDR3 reads TGTGCCAGCACCCACGGTCGGGGCTTGGCGGAGCAGTTCTTC. Its translation: CASTHGRGLAEQFF.

The chain couples TRBV20-1 to TRBJ2-3, with 8 bases identical to TRBD1. There are 15 residues in the CDR3. Looked up from germline, CDR1 is DFQATT and CDR2 is SNEGSKA (reference sequence). Losses at the gene ends were 1 base for V and 5 bases for J; bases not matched to a gene: 8. The CDR3: CSARAPTGERDTQYF. CDR3 in DNA: TGCAGTGCTAGAGCCCCGACAGGGGAGAGAGATACGCAGTATTTT.

The gene calls are TRBV7-2 and TRBJ1-5; TRBD1 agrees at 7 bases. Trimming at V came to 3 bases and at J to 9 bases, leaving 8 bases not matched to a gene. The CDR3 runs 14 residues. Germline CDR1 and CDR2: SGHTA and FQGNSA. The CDR3: CASSLTGFQGPQHF. The CDR3 nucleotides are TGTGCCAGCAGCTTGACAGGGTTTCAAGGGCCCCAGCATTTT. Drawing the rest from reference TRBV7-2 and TRBJ1-5, the complete variable domain is GAGVSQSPSNKVTEKGKDVELRCDPISGHTALYWYRQSLGQGLEFLIYFQGNSAPDKSGLPSDRFSAERTGGSVSTLTIQRTQQEDSAVYLCASSLTGFQGPQHFGDGTRLSIL.